This T cell receptor beta chain was found in a study of cytomegalovirus exposure and HLA in healthy donors. As regards this clone: The antigen is not known.

V lost 3 bases and J lost 7, with 25 bases in between. Germline loops: CDR1 SGHDT, CDR2 YYEEEE. There are 17 residues in the CDR3. The study's findings and limits: Later analysis found that TCR beta chains associated with HLA were more clonally expanded than other, equally common chains. What was likely a sequencing artifact was a cluster of highly shared sequence variants.

Researchers ran the PCR with 60 Vbeta and 13 Jbeta primers. The data were produced by immunoSEQ multiplex PCR, yet TCRdb's version contains in-frame clones alone and is incomplete. This table holds 150,000 or so clones, more than 60% found once. The chain couples TRBV5-6 to TRBJ1-1; D is perhaps TRBD1 (6 bases). The source of this sequence is a man aged 35 to 55 in good health and CMV-seropositive. Source material: PBMCs. CDR3 DNA: TGTGCCAGCAGCTGGGGGAGGGGGGTACACGGGGCGGATGAAGCTTTCTTT. Protein product: CASSWGRGVHGADEAFF. Looking up the rest from reference TRBV5-6 and TRBJ1-1 gives the full variable domain: DAGVTQSPTHLIKTRGQQVTLRCSPKSGHDTVSWYQQALGQGPQFIFQYYEEEERQRGNFPDRFSGHQFPNYSSELNVNALLLGDSALYLCASSWGRGVHGADEAFFGQGTRLTVV.